These 3 T cell receptor beta chains originate from one sample sequenced in a study of CD8+CD57+ T cells in acquired aplastic anemia. Template material for TCR beta VDJ and CDR3 profiling consisted of genomic DNA. A single record per CDR3 protein comes from TCRdb applying MiXCR to the reads. The data hold 400,000 to 450,000 distinct CDR3 sequences, with about two thirds observed a single time. Input material: sorted CD4+, CD8+, or CD8+CD57+ T cells (not recorded which) from PBMCs. All receptors derive from a human donor in good health, serving as a control.

As for this clonotype: The junction departs from the called germline gene at one end, perhaps through a read error. This chain uses TRBV7-8 with TRBJ1-2, with a tentative D call TRBD1 (5 bases). The CDR3 has 14 residues. CDR1 is SGHVS, CDR2 FQNEAQ, per germline. The CDR3 DNA reads as TGCGCCAGCAGCCAAGACTCCTCTGGGGCCAACGTCCTGTTC. Its protein product is CASSQDSSGANVLF.

Turning to this clonotype: A much larger clone lies one base from this, so it may be a read error. The chain joins TRBV12-3 or TRBV12-4 to TRBJ1-2, with a possible D match to TRBD1 (5 bases). CDR3 length: 13 amino acids. Deletions cut 4 bases from V and 12 bases from J, with 18 bases between. Here the CDR3 DNA reads TGTGCCAGCAGTTACAGGCCAGGGAGCCTCCACACCTTC. This codes for CASSYRPGSLHTF.

This rearrangement joins TRBV5-1 to TRBJ2-1; no firm D call. Germline CDR1 and CDR2: SGHRS and YFSETQ. Deletions cut 2 bases from V and 6 bases from J, with 15 bases between. The CDR3 extends over 15 amino acids. The CDR3 region has the DNA TGCGCCAGCAGCTTCTCACCTCCAGGAATCAATGAGCAGTTCTTC. This gives the protein CASSFSPPGINEQFF.